The 6 T cell receptor beta chains below all came from one sample that was sequenced in a study of PD-1 blockade in mismatch repair-deficient tumors. Assay: immunoSEQ multiplex PCR; the TCRdb copy retains only in-frame clones and omits some. The repertoire holds 120,000 or so clones, 86% seen once, with about 14% in the top ten. The sample here was peripheral blood, taken 44 weeks after starting pembrolizumab. The receptors come from an adult with mismatch repair-deficient cancer.

The chain links TRBV5-1 to TRBJ2-1; D is undetermined. Germline V gene lookup returns CDR1 SGHRS and CDR2 YFSETQ. Trimming took 5 bases from V and 4 from J, leaving 10 bases between them. This CDR3 contains 13 residues. Here the CDR3 reads CASRGDGYNEQFF. The CDR3 DNA sequence: TGCGCCAGCAGAGGAGACGGGTACAATGAGCAGTTCTTC.

The chain couples TRBV6-5 to TRBJ2-2; the D gene is possibly TRBD2 (5 bases). Trimming pared 8 bases from V and 4 bases from J, leaving 11 bases between. The CDR3 runs to 13 residues. Germline V gene sequence: CDR1 MNHEY, CDR2 SVGAGI. CDR3 sequence (DNA): TGTGCCAGCGGGAGACCTCTCACCGGGGAGCTGTTTTTT. This codes for CASGRPLTGELFF.

The chain combines TRBV7-9 with TRBJ1-4; D perhaps matches TRBD1 (5 bases). CDR3 length: 15 amino acids. Germline V CDR1 and CDR2: SEHNR, FQNEAQ (reference sequence). The V and J ends lost 5 bases and 8 bases respectively, with 18 bases between them. CDR3 in DNA: TGTGCCAGCAGCACCCGGGGCTCGGGAGGAGAAAAACTGTTTTTT. Translated, it gives CASSTRGSGGEKLFF. The entire variable domain, with the rest obtained from reference TRBV7-9 and TRBJ1-4, is as follows: DTGVSQNPRHKITKRGQNVTFRCDPISEHNRLYWYRQTLGQGPEFLTYFQNEAQLEKSRLLSDRFSAERPKGSFSTLEIQRTEQGDSAMYLCASSTRGSGGEKLFFGSGTQLSVL.

This chain links TRBV9 with TRBJ2-5; tentative D call: TRBD2 (6 bases). The CDR3 has 15 residues. With 4 bases removed from V and 4 bases from J, the gap between germline ends came to 17 bases. Germline CDR1 and CDR2: SGDLS and YYNGEE. CDR3 loop: CASSLYSGGVETQYF. CDR3 bases: TGTGCCAGCAGCTTGTATTCTGGAGGGGTAGAGACCCAGTACTTC.

V is TRBV7-8 and J is TRBJ2-7; tentatively, D is TRBD1 (5 bases). Germline lookup yields CDR1 SGHVS and CDR2 FQNEAQ. CDR3 length: 14 residues. The V end lost 8 bases, the J end lost 2 bases, and 16 bases lay between the germline ends. In DNA, the CDR3 is TGTGCCAGCGGAGACAGCATGTACCCCTACGAGCAGTACTTC. Encoded protein: CASGDSMYPYEQYF.

This clone was seen a handful of times. The chain uses TRBV19 and TRBJ2-7, with D unresolved. Trimming removed 3 bases at V and 7 bases at J, with 13 bases between. The CDR3 spans 13 residues. The germline V gene has CDR1 LNHDA and CDR2 SQIVND (reference sequence). CDR3 loop: CASSMAPIREQYF. As DNA, the CDR3 is TGTGCCAGTAGTATGGCTCCAATTCGTGAGCAGTACTTC.